This paragraph covers one T cell receptor beta chain sequence. This specimen belongs to a study of shared clonotypes between healthy human individuals. Only Caucasian adults living in Nashville, Tennessee made up the donor group. Naive CD45RA+ and memory CD45RA-negative subsets were split from CD4+ cells. Some clones are missing from TCRdb's copy, which holds only in-frame ones; the method was immunoSEQ multiplex PCR. The sample lists more than 2 million clones, 85% to 95% occurring once. The germline CDR1 and CDR2 sequences are MNHEY and SMNVEV (reference sequence). The length of the CDR3 is 14 residues. V was cut by 0 bases and J by 0 bases, with 4 bases left in between.

This rearrangement joins TRBV27 to TRBJ2-3; D call uncertain. Input material: naive CD4+ T cells sorted from blood. Specified subset: CD45RA+ positively selected. The origin of this receptor is a man younger than 30 in good health. The CDR3 reads CASSLSWSTDTQYF. In nucleotides, the CDR3 is TGTGCCAGCAGTTTATCTTGGAGCACAGATACGCAGTATTTT.